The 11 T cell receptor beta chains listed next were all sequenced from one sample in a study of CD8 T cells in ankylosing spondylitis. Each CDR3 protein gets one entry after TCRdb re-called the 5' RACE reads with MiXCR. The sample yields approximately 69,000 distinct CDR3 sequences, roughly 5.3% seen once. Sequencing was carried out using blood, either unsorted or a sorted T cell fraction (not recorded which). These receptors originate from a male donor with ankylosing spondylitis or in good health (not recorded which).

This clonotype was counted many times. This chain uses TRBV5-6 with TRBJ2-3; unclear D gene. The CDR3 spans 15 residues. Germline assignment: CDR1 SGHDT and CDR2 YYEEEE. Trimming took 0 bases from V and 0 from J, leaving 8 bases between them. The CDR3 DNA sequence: TGTGCCAGCAGCTTGGGGCCCACTAGCACAGATACGCAGTATTTT. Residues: CASSLGPTSTDTQYF. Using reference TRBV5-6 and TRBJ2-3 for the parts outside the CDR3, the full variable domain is DAGVTQSPTHLIKTRGQQVTLRCSPKSGHDTVSWYQQALGQGPQFIFQYYEEEERQRGNFPDRFSGHQFPNYSSELNVNALLLGDSALYLCASSLGPTSTDTQYFGPGTRLTVL.

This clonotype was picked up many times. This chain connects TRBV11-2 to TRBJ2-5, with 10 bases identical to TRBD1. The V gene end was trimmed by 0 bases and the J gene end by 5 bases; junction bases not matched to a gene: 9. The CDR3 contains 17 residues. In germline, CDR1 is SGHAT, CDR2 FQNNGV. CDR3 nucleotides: TGTGCCAGCAGCTTAGACCCTGGGGACAGGGGCGGTGAGACCCAGTACTTC. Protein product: CASSLDPGDRGGETQYF.

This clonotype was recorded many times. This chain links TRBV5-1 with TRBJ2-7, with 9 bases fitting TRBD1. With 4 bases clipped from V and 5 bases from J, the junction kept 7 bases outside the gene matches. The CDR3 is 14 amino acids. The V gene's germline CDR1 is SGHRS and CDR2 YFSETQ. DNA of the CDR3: TGCGCCAGCAGCCCGGGACAGGGTTTCAACGAGCAGTACTTC. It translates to CASSPGQGFNEQYF.

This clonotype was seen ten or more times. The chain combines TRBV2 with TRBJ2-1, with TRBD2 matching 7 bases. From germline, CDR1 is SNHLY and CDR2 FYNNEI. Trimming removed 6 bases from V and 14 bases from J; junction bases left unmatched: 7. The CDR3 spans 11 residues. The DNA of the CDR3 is TGTGCCAGCAGGGGCATTGGGGGGGAGTTCTTC. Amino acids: CASRGIGGEFF.

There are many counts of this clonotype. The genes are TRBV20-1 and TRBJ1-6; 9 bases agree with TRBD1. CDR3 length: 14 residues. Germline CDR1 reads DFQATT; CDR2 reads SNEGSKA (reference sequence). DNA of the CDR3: TGCAGCGTGGGACAGGGCGTATATAATTCACCCCTCCACTTT. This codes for CSVGQGVYNSPLHF.

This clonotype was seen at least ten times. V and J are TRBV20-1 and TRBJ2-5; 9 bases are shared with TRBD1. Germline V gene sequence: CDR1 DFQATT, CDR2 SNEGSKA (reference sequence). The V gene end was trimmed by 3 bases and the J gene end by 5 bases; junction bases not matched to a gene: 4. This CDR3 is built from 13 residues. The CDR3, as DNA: TGCAGTGCTAGTCGGACAGGGGATGAGACCCAGTACTTC. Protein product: CSASRTGDETQYF.

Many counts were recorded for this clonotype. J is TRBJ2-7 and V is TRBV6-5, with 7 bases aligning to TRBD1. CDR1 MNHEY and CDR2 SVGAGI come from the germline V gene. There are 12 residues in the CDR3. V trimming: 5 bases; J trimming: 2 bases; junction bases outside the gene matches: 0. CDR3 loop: CASSGTAYEQYF. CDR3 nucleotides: TGTGCCAGCAGTGGGACAGCCTACGAGCAGTACTTC.

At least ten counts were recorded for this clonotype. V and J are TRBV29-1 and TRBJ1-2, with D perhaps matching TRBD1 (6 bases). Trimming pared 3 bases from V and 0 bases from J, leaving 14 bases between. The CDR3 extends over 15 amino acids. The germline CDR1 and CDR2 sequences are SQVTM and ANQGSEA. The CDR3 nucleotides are TGCAGCGTTGATGGCGGGGGCTTAACTAACTATGGCTACACCTTC. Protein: CSVDGGGLTNYGYTF.

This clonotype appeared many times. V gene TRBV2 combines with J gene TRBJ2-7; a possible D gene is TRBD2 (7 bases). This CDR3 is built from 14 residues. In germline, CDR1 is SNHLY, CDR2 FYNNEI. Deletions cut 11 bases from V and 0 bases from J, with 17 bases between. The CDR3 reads CAGGGGGPSYEQYF. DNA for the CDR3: TGTGCCGGGGGGGGCGGGGGCCCCTCCTACGAGCAGTACTTC.

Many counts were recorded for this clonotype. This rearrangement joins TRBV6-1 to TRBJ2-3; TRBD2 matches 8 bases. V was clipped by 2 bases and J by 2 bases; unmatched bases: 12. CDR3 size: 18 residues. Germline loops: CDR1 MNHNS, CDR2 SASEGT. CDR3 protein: CASSERFGIAGITDTQYF. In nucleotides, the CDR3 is TGTGCCAGCAGTGAACGGTTTGGGATAGCGGGAATCACAGATACGCAGTATTTT.

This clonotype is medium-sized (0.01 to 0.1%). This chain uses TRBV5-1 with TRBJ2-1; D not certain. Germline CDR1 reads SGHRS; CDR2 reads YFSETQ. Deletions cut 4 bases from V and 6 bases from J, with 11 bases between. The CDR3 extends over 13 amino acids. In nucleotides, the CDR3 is TGCGCCAGCAGCGGTCAGGTGCGCAATGAGCAGTTCTTC. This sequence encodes CASSGQVRNEQFF.